Listed here are 24 T cell receptor beta chains from one sample, sequenced in a study of T cell responses to AZD1222 COVID-19 vaccine. TCRdb keeps only in-frame clones here, not all; method: immunoSEQ multiplex PCR. The table has fewer than 200,000 clones, about 89% seen once; the top ten hold 1.9%. Material: peripheral blood, obtained on day 0 of AZD1222 vaccination. The receptors were gathered from an adult in good health.

This chain connects TRBV25-1 to TRBJ1-5; D may be TRBD1 (5 bases). Germline V CDR1 and CDR2: MGHDK, SYGVNS. V was clipped by 9 bases and J by 2 bases, with 8 bases between them. The CDR3 has 12 amino acids. CDR3 in DNA: TGTGCCAGTCGGGACGGCAATCAGCCCCAGCATTTT. This codes for CASRDGNQPQHF.

This chain connects TRBV6-6 to TRBJ1-2; no reliable D call. Germline V gives CDR1 MNHNY, CDR2 SVGAGI (reference sequence). The V end was cut by 5 bases, the J end by 5 bases, with 12 bases between. There are 13 residues in the CDR3. The CDR3 protein is CASSSGRGYGYTF. In DNA, the CDR3 is TGTGCCAGCAGTAGTGGACGGGGATATGGCTACACCTTC.

This clone was seen only once. The chain carries TRBV7-2 and TRBJ2-1; TRBD1 matches at 9 bases. V lost 2 bases, J lost 3 bases, and 2 bases stayed unmatched. The V gene's germline CDR1 is SGHTA and CDR2 FQGNSA. The CDR3 extends over 15 amino acids. CDR3 region: CASSLRQGGYNEQFF. CDR3 nucleotide sequence: TGTGCCAGCAGCTTAAGACAGGGGGGCTACAATGAGCAGTTCTTC.

V usage is TRBV4-3 and J usage is TRBJ2-1; 10 nucleotides align to TRBD2. Germline CDR1 and CDR2: LGHNA and YSLEER. The V segment lost 2 bases and the J segment 2 bases; nucleotides outside the gene matches: 6. The CDR3 length is 17 residues. DNA of the CDR3: TGCGCCAGCAGCCAAAGTAGCGGGAGGAAAACCTACAATGAGCAGTTCTTC. Translating it yields CASSQSSGRKTYNEQFF.

This rearrangement joins TRBV27 to TRBJ2-7, with 9 bases aligning to TRBD2. CDR3 length equals 16 residues. V was pared by 4 bases and J by 3 bases, with 10 bases of the junction left unmatched. The germline CDR1 and CDR2 sequences are MNHEY and SMNVEV (reference sequence). The CDR3: CASSSPVGLALYEQYF. The DNA of the CDR3 is TGTGCCAGCAGTTCCCCCGTGGGACTAGCCCTCTACGAGCAGTACTTC.

This clone came up a few times. This sequence joins TRBV5-5 and TRBJ1-5; the match to TRBD1 covers 7 bases. The CDR3 is 15 residues long. Germline V gene data show CDR1 as SGHKS and CDR2 as YYEKEE (reference sequence). V shed 4 bases, J shed 4 bases, and the junction held 8 bases outside the gene matches. CDR3 coding DNA: TGTGCCAGCAGCCCTACGACAGGGATAAATCAGCCCCAGCATTTT. Its protein product is CASSPTTGINQPQHF. Using reference TRBV5-5 and TRBJ1-5 for the parts outside the CDR3, the full variable domain is DAGVTQSPTHLIKTRGQQVTLRCSPISGHKSVSWYQQVLGQGPQFIFQYYEKEERGRGNFPDRFSARQFPNYSSELNVNALLLGDSALYLCASSPTTGINQPQHFGDGTRLSIL.

This chain connects TRBV15 to TRBJ1-2; 7 nucleotides align to TRBD1. J gave up 8 bases and V 5 bases, and 11 bases lay outside the gene matches. The CDR3 is made up of 14 amino acids. The germline V gene encodes CDR1 LNHNV and CDR2 YYDKDF (reference sequence). The CDR3 here is CATSEADRVQGYTF. The CDR3 DNA follows: TGTGCCACCAGCGAAGCCGACAGGGTACAGGGCTACACCTTC.

The chain is built from TRBV7-2 and TRBJ1-5; TRBD1 matches 8 bases. There are 15 residues in the CDR3. V lost 3 bases to trimming and J lost 3 bases; unmatched junction nucleotides: 4. CDR1 is SGHTA and CDR2 is FQGNSA in the germline V gene. The CDR3 bases are TGTGCCAGCAGCTTCCAGACAGGGGTCAATCAGCCCCAGCATTTT. Translated: CASSFQTGVNQPQHF. The whole variable domain, remainder taken from reference TRBV7-2 and TRBJ1-5, is GAGVSQSPSNKVTEKGKDVELRCDPISGHTALYWYRQSLGQGLEFLIYFQGNSAPDKSGLPSDRFSAERTGGSVSTLTIQRTQQEDSAVYLCASSFQTGVNQPQHFGDGTRLSIL.

V usage is TRBV7-2 and J usage is TRBJ2-3; D possibly corresponds to TRBD2 (5 bases). V was pared by 5 bases and J by 6 bases, with 15 bases between. The length of the CDR3 is 14 residues. CDR1 and CDR2 from the germline V gene are SGHTA and FQGNSA. The chain's CDR3 is CASSPRAEVDTQYF. CDR3 coding DNA: TGTGCCAGCAGCCCTAGGGCGGAGGTGGATACGCAGTATTTT.

The CDR3: CASSWTGFYGYTF. In DNA, the CDR3 is TGTGCCAGCAGCTGGACAGGGTTTTATGGCTACACCTTC. The genes are TRBV27 and TRBJ1-2; TRBD1 matches 8 bases. The CDR3 has 13 residues. The V gene's germline CDR1 is MNHEY and CDR2 SMNVEV (reference sequence). Unmatched junction bases numbered 5, after V lost 6 bases and J lost 5 bases.

The gene calls are TRBV7-9 and TRBJ2-5; D gene unclear. The germline V gene encodes CDR1 SEHNR and CDR2 FQNEAQ (reference sequence). The CDR3 extends over 12 amino acids. The V and J ends lost 0 bases and 4 bases respectively, with 3 bases between them. The CDR3 DNA sequence: TGTGCCAGCAGCTTAGCAATAGAGACCCAGTACTTC. Amino acid sequence: CASSLAIETQYF.

The gene calls are TRBV6-1 and TRBJ1-4, with D possibly TRBD1 on 5 matching bases. The germline V and J ends were trimmed by 3 bases and 2 bases, with 7 bases remaining between them. The germline gives CDR1 MNHNS, CDR2 SASEGT. The CDR3 totals 14 residues. The CDR3 region has the DNA TGTGCCAGCAGTGACAGGGTTACTAATGAAAAACTGTTTTTT. This sequence encodes CASSDRVTNEKLFF.

The J gene is TRBJ1-2, the V gene TRBV9, with 7 bases that match TRBD1. Germline CDR1 SGDLS, CDR2 YYNGEE. V trimming: 3 bases; J trimming: 5 bases; junction bases outside the gene matches: 10. There are 15 residues in the CDR3. In DNA, the CDR3 is TGTGCCAGCAGCGCAAACAGGGGCGATAGGTATGGCTACACCTTC. Protein product: CASSANRGDRYGYTF.

Only one count was recorded for this clone. J is TRBJ1-2 and V is TRBV19; 8 bases map to TRBD1. The germline V gene encodes CDR1 LNHDA and CDR2 SQIVND (reference sequence). V gave up 6 bases and J gave up 6 bases; unmatched junction bases: 9. There are 14 residues in the CDR3. CDR3 amino acids: CASRWGQERHGYTF. For the CDR3, the DNA is TGTGCCAGTAGATGGGGACAGGAAAGACATGGCTACACCTTC.

J is TRBJ2-7 and V is TRBV28; a possible D gene is TRBD2 (6 bases). The CDR3 is 15 amino acids. V lost 6 bases and J lost 2, with 17 bases in between. The germline V gene has CDR1 MDHEN and CDR2 SYDVKM. The CDR3 sequence is CASSPPEGSPYEQYF. Written as DNA, the CDR3 is TGTGCCAGCAGCCCCCCGGAGGGTAGTCCCTACGAGCAGTACTTC.

V and J are TRBV28 and TRBJ1-3; no definite D call. Germline CDR1 and CDR2: MDHEN and SYDVKM. This CDR3 region has 13 residues. The V end lost 7 bases, the J end lost 1 base, and 8 bases lay between the germline ends. The CDR3 region has the DNA TGTGCCAGCAATCGGCCATCTGGAAACACCATATATTTT. Protein: CASNRPSGNTIYF.

In this sample, this clone turned up once. The chain employs TRBV14 and TRBJ1-2; a possible D gene is TRBD1 (6 bases). The CDR3 totals 13 residues. Germline V gene lookup returns CDR1 SGHDN and CDR2 FVKESK. The ends were cut back, 1 base at V and 6 bases at J, with 9 bases in the middle. This CDR3 reads CASSQGAGDGYTF. CDR3 bases: TGTGCCAGCAGCCAAGGGGCAGGGGATGGCTACACCTTC.

The chain has TRBV6-5 and TRBJ1-1; no definite D call. CDR1 is MNHEY, CDR2 SVGAGI, per germline. The CDR3 has 13 amino acids. Trimming removed 6 bases at V and 6 bases at J, with 14 bases between. Here the CDR3 DNA reads TGTGCCAGCAGCCCCTCGTTGGTCCCTGAAGCTTTCTTT. It codes for CASSPSLVPEAFF.

To note about this clone: This sample also contains other DNA sequences that code for the same CDR3. The V and J genes are TRBV6-2 or TRBV6-3 and TRBJ2-2; D uncertain. CDR1 is MNHEY, CDR2 SVGEGT, per germline. The ends were cut back, 6 bases at V and 2 bases at J, with 4 bases in the middle. The CDR3 covers 12 residues. In DNA, the CDR3 is TGTGCCAGCAGCAGAAACACCGGGGAGCTGTTTTTT. This encodes CASSRNTGELFF.

This rearrangement joins TRBV2 to TRBJ1-1; D is ambiguous. The germline V and J ends were trimmed by 5 bases and 3 bases, with 13 bases remaining between them. Germline assignment: CDR1 SNHLY and CDR2 FYNNEI. This CDR3 is 14 amino acids long. The CDR3 bases are TGTGCCAGCAGTCTCTCCCGACGGGACACTGAAGCTTTCTTT. Amino acid sequence: CASSLSRRDTEAFF. The complete variable domain, with remaining parts taken from reference TRBV2 and TRBJ1-1, reads EPEVTQTPSHQVTQMGQEVILRCVPISNHLYFYWYRQILGQKVEFLVSFYNNEISEKSEIFDDQFSVERPDGSNFTLKIRSTKLEDSAMYFCASSLSRRDTEAFFGQGTRLTVV.

V usage is TRBV7-2 and J usage is TRBJ2-1; possible D gene TRBD2, 7 bases. V was cut by 6 bases and J by 6 bases, with 12 bases left in between. CDR3 length: 13 residues. The germline V gene encodes CDR1 SGHTA and CDR2 FQGNSA. The CDR3 here is CASRWGGPNEQFF. CDR3 DNA sequence: TGTGCCAGCAGGTGGGGGGGCCCCAATGAGCAGTTCTTC.

This rearrangement joins TRBV10-2 to TRBJ2-3, with TRBD2 identical over 8 bases. The CDR3 consists of 17 residues. Trimming took 3 bases from V and 2 from J; bases not matched to a gene: 10. Germline lookup yields CDR1 WSHSY and CDR2 SAAADI. The CDR3 coding sequence is TGCGCCAGCAGTGACTACCCGACTAGCGATTACACAGATACGCAGTATTTT. It is translated as CASSDYPTSDYTDTQYF.

This clone was observed once. The chain has TRBV7-9 and TRBJ2-2; D gene uncertain. The V and J ends lost 1 base and 7 bases respectively, with 4 bases between them. In germline, CDR1 is SEHNR, CDR2 FQNEAQ (reference sequence). The CDR3 has 12 amino acids. The CDR3 spells CASSLEFGELFF. The CDR3 bases are TGTGCCAGCAGCTTAGAATTCGGGGAGCTGTTTTTT.

The DNA for the CDR3 is TGCGCCAGCAGTTCTATAGGCAATGAGCAGTTCTTC. It yields the protein CASSSIGNEQFF. This chain connects TRBV10-1 to TRBJ2-1; D call uncertain. The length of the CDR3 is 12 residues. Trimming left V 5 bases short and J 6 bases short, with 8 bases between. CDR1 and CDR2 from the germline V gene are WNHNN and SYGVQD (reference sequence).